This T cell receptor (beta chain) is from a study of identical twins. Study-wide results and caveats: Insertions were fewer in abundant cord blood beta clonotypes, whereas memory repertoires showed none of this pattern. The authors drew conclusions from cross-sectional statistical analysis rather than following the same donors.

With regard to this clonotype: The antigen remains unidentified.

CDR3 size: 15 residues. Per germline, CDR1 SGHTA and CDR2 FQGTGA. Trimming cost V 5 bases and J 8 bases, with 21 bases left between them. MiXCR, run by TCRdb on the 5' RACE reads, gives a single entry per CDR3 protein. Of about 570,000 distinct CDR3 sequences in the sample, 9.6% were seen once. These sequences were also reported in another study, on yellow fever vaccine responses in identical twins.

The sample comprised PBMCs. The source of this sequence is a woman between 18 and 29 years old in good health. V gene TRBV7-3 combines with J gene TRBJ1-2, with a weak D call TRBD1 (5 bases). CDR3 residues: CASSPSDKATGGYTF. CDR3 coding DNA: TGTGCCAGCAGCCCGTCGGACAAGGCCACGGGCGGCTACACCTTC.